The TCR beta chain described here comes from a study of CD8 T cells in Susac syndrome (dated by TCRdb to the late 2010s). In terms of the full investigation: Whether CD8+ T cell activation and differentiation in Susac syndrome was antigen driven was tested using repertoire sequencing. The research as a whole found: The number of individuals in the TCR sequencing and HLA analysis was recognized as being relatively small.

V is cut back by 1 base and J by 4 bases, with 6 bases in the junction unmatched. From the germline V gene (reference sequence), CDR1 is GTSNPN and CDR2 is SVGIG. The CDR3 has 14 amino acids, counting the end cysteine and phenylalanine. CDR3 DNA only is kept here, 42 bases in frame from base 1. Peripheral blood CD8+ and CD4+ T cells from healthy donors, Susac syndrome patients and multiple sclerosis patients were profiled using high-throughput TCR beta sequencing. The multiple sclerosis controls were treatment-naive patients whose relapsing-remitting disease, either stable or active, fulfilled the revised McDonald criteria. Bulk CD8+ and CD4+ T cells were purified by magnetic negative isolation, while CD8+ TEMRA cells were enriched using FACS. Blood was drawn into EDTA tubes, processed within 24 hours, and PBMCs were isolated by density gradient centrifugation. PBMCs intended for TCR sequencing were cryopreserved in liquid nitrogen and were subsequently thawed in a 37 degrees C water bath. Purity of sorted or isolated CD4+, CD8+ and CD8+ TEMRA cells was at least 90%.

RNA was extracted using the RNeasy kit, and about 0.45 to 1 ug of the RNA was reverse transcribed with random hexamers. The immunoSEQ multiplex PCR assay, which covers 54 Vbeta and 13 Jbeta segments, was used to amplify TCR beta CDR3 regions. Bias from PCR amplification was corrected by using a synthetic template baseline for primer optimization and for computational correction. The study's own analysis went as follows. Reads were assigned to V, D and J genes according to IMGT and analyzed in immunoSEQ Analyzer, with only productive sequences retained. To calculate clonality, Shannon entropy was normalized by log2 of the number of productive unique sequences and then subtracted from one. For each patient and control, public and private clones were evaluated among the 100 most prevalent clones. A clone was defined as Susac-specific if it was absent from the healthy and MS cohorts, from more than 850 published viral clones and from other ImmuneACCESS disease sequences. In TCRdb, the public reads were trimmed at Q25 with fastp and aligned with MiXCR, with productive beta chains retained. Each CDR3 protein appears once, grouped with its most common genes and DNA. TCRdb's processing, not the study's, gives the V and J calls here. The sample profile shows more than 250,000 distinct CDR3 sequences; about 91% of them were found once. The ten biggest clones cover roughly 0.07% of the sample.

A note on this clonotype: The clone's antigen remains unknown. No base quality information exists; no much larger clone differs at one position.

The specimen was CD4+ T cells from PBMCs. This receptor chain uses TRBV30 and TRBJ2-7; 8 bases in between match TRBD2. This receptor was taken from a human donor with multiple sclerosis. In nucleotide form, the sequence is TGTGCCTGGAGTGGCGGACTAGCTTCTTACGAGCAGTACTTC. Protein translation: CAWSGGLASYEQYF. Full variable domain (CDR3 extended with the reference TRBV30 and TRBJ2-7 proteins): SQTIHQWPATLVQPVGSPLSLECTVEGTSNPNLYWYRQAAGRGLQLLFYSVGIGQISSEVPQNLSASRPQDRQFILSSKKLLLSDSGFYLCAWSGGLASYEQYFGPGTRLTVT.